A selection of T cell receptor beta chains follows, all from one sample in a study of somatic mutations in cytotoxic T cells in rheumatoid arthritis. Generated by immunoSEQ multiplex PCR, the TCRdb table keeps only in-frame clones and is missing some. The table shows about 15,000 clones, with about 77% occurring only once. Sequences were obtained from CD8+ T cells sorted from blood. Every receptor here comes from an adult with rheumatoid arthritis. The CDR3 runs from the conserved cysteine through the conserved F or W.

TRBJ2-5 TRBV25-1 CASSESEVEETQYF
TRBJ2-7 TRBV27 CASSLLGRGYEQYF
TRBJ2-7 TRBV6-1 CASNGQAYEQYF
TRBJ1-5 TRBV7-6 CASSLGPRGYSNQPQHF
TRBJ2-1 TRBV6-4 CASSPTSGGANEQFF
TRBJ1-5 TRBV27 CASSFAGAGQPQHF
TRBJ2-1 TRBV6-6 CASSITSGAYNEQFF
TRBJ2-1 TRBV19 CASNPSGYYNEQFF
TRBJ2-7 TRBV6-5 CASTDPGTGVYEQYF
TRBJ2-5 TRBV11-2 CASSPAGGQPGKTQYF
TRBJ2-7 TRBV28 CASRRQGAYEQYF
TRBJ1-5 TRBV5-1 CASSLGTDSNQPQHF
TRBJ2-7 TRBV10-3 CAYGDRDSYEQYF
TRBJ1-2 TRBV5-4 CASSERGNYGYTF
TRBJ1-1 TRBV15 CATSRGDRNTEAFF
TRBJ1-2 TRBV11-2 CASSLAPGGAYGYTF
TRBJ2-3 TRBV27 CASSLYGGPPDLDTQYF
TRBJ1-3 TRBV2 CASSPNPGRAGNTIYF
TRBJ1-1 TRBV30 CAWSVLINTEAFF
TRBJ1-5 TRBV27 CASSFLGGNQPQHF
TRBJ2-5 TRBV27 CASLDLDQETQYF
TRBJ2-1 TRBV27 CASSPRAGRREQFF
TRBJ2-2 TRBV9 CASSGQHGTSPGELFF
TRBJ1-1 TRBV25-1 CASSLQEVTEAFF
TRBJ2-1 TRBV5-1 CASSGTAWNNEQFF
TRBJ2-7 TRBV4-1 CASSQGPGVWAEQYF
TRBJ2-5 TRBV13 CASSHRQGRGETQYF
TRBJ2-1 TRBV29-1 CSVEGGPGGSFTYNEQFF